The 18 T cell receptor beta chains listed next were all sequenced from one sample in a study of pediatric ulcerative colitis. The table came from immunoSEQ multiplex PCR; TCRdb's copy has only in-frame clones and leaves some out. The sample lists 64,000 or so clones, over 65% occurring once. The sequenced material came from blood. All receptors come from a boy aged 10-17 years with moderate ulcerative colitis.

The V gene is TRBV5-1, the J gene TRBJ2-1; D uncertain. The V end lost 0 bases, the J end lost 9 bases, and 13 bases lay between the germline ends. Germline values: CDR1 SGHRS, CDR2 YFSETQ. The CDR3 is made up of 14 amino acids. CDR3 nucleotide sequence: TGCGCCAGCAGCTTGGCGGGTGGGTACGGTGAGCAGTTCTTC. It is translated as CASSLAGGYGEQFF.

The chain carries TRBV19 and TRBJ1-2; 9 nucleotides align to TRBD1. The CDR3 is 15 residues long. After removal of 7 bases from V and 5 bases from J, the junction contained 11 bases not matched to a gene. CDR1 and CDR2 (germline): LNHDA, SQIVND (reference sequence). CDR3 DNA sequence: TGTGCCAGTATCAGACAGGCGGGACAGGGTTATGGCTACACCTTC. Its protein is CASIRQAGQGYGYTF.

This clone was detected only a few times. The chain carries TRBV2 and TRBJ1-5, with 9 bases fitting TRBD1. This CDR3 has 16 residues. Germline loops: CDR1 SNHLY, CDR2 FYNNEI. V lost 5 bases to trimming and J lost 4 bases; unmatched junction nucleotides: 9. The CDR3, as DNA: TGTGCCAGCAGTCCCACCCTGGACAGGGGAAATCAGCCCCAGCATTTT. Translated: CASSPTLDRGNQPQHF.

The rearrangement uses TRBV5-4 and TRBJ2-1; 8 bases are a match to TRBD1. V was pared by 3 bases and J by 16 bases, with 6 bases of the junction left unmatched. The CDR3 extends over 11 amino acids. The V gene's germline CDR1 is SGHNT and CDR2 YYREEE (reference sequence). CDR3 in amino acids: CASSSAGGLFF. CDR3 DNA: TGTGCCAGCAGCTCAGCAGGGGGCCTTTTCTTC.

The chain employs TRBV27 and TRBJ2-3; TRBD1 is a possible D gene (5 bases). The CDR3 spans 16 residues. The V end was cut by 5 bases, the J end by 4 bases, with 19 bases between. The germline V gene encodes CDR1 MNHEY and CDR2 SMNVEV (reference sequence). CDR3 sequence (DNA): TGTGCCAGCAGTAGCCCAAGGGCAGGGCGGCCAGATACGCAGTATTTT. Amino acids: CASSSPRAGRPDTQYF.

Here the CDR3 reads CASSPHSTGLTDTQYF. DNA of the CDR3: TGTGCCAGCTCACCCCACTCAACAGGCTTGACAGATACGCAGTATTTT. The chain uses TRBV18 and TRBJ2-3, with D tentatively TRBD1 (5 bases). Germline assignment: CDR1 KGHSH and CDR2 LQKENI. Trimming removed 3 bases at V and 3 bases at J, with 16 bases between. CDR3 size: 16 residues.

V is TRBV5-4 and J is TRBJ2-1, with TRBD1 matching over 7 bases. V gave up 8 bases and J gave up 10 bases; unmatched junction bases: 18. The CDR3 extends over 15 amino acids. Germline lookup yields CDR1 SGHNT and CDR2 YYREEE (reference sequence). The CDR3 bases are TGTGCCAGTTACACCGACAGGGCGTTTTCTGTAGAGCAGTTCTTC. It specifies CASYTDRAFSVEQFF.

The chain links TRBV16 to TRBJ1-5, with 7 bases matching TRBD1. The V and J ends lost 4 bases and 0 bases, in that order; junction bases with no gene match: 3. Germline V lookup: CDR1 KGHSY, CDR2 FQNENV. This CDR3 is built from 15 residues. CDR3 DNA: TGTGCCAGCAGCCCCAGGGGGGATAGCAATCAGCCCCAGCATTTT. This translates into CASSPRGDSNQPQHF.

The gene calls are TRBV7-2 and TRBJ1-3; no reliable D call. The CDR3 runs to 14 residues. Trimming removed 1 base at V and 0 bases at J, with 4 bases between. Germline V gene sequence: CDR1 SGHTA, CDR2 FQGNSA. CDR3 amino acids: CASSLGASGNTIYF. The CDR3 DNA follows: TGTGCCAGCAGCTTAGGGGCCTCTGGAAACACCATATATTTT.

V and J are TRBV4-2 and TRBJ1-5, with 8 bases that match TRBD1. Germline CDR1 LGHNA, CDR2 YNFKEQ. The CDR3 runs 14 residues. The V gene end was trimmed by 2 bases and the J gene end by 13 bases; junction bases not matched to a gene: 10. This CDR3 reads CASSQQGQETPQHF. In DNA, the CDR3 is TGTGCCAGCAGCCAACAGGGACAGGAGACTCCGCAGCATTTT.

The chain has TRBV11-2 and TRBJ2-7; TRBD2 matches at 9 bases. The germline V gene has CDR1 SGHAT and CDR2 FQNNGV. Trimming took 3 bases from V and 1 from J; bases not matched to a gene: 4. The CDR3 length is 15 residues. CDR3 sequence reads: CASSLVSGSSYEQYF. The CDR3 DNA reads as TGTGCCAGCAGCTTGGTTAGCGGGAGTTCCTACGAGCAGTACTTC.

The chain is built from TRBV9 and TRBJ1-2; D not certain. Germline V lookup: CDR1 SGDLS, CDR2 YYNGEE. V lost 3 bases to trimming and J lost 4 bases, with 7 bases between them. CDR3 length: 12 amino acids. In DNA, the CDR3 is TGTGCCAGCAGCGGTTGGAGCTATGGCTACACCTTC. It encodes CASSGWSYGYTF.

The V call is TRBV5-5, the J call TRBJ2-7; 9 positions match TRBD1. Germline trimming cut 2 bases from V and 7 bases from J; bases unmatched to any gene: 7. The length of the CDR3 is 14 residues. Germline V lookup: CDR1 SGHKS, CDR2 YYEKEE (reference sequence). DNA for the CDR3: TGTGCCAGCAGCTTACCGGGACAGGGATTGGAGCAGTACTTC. This translates into CASSLPGQGLEQYF.

The gene calls are TRBV6-5 and TRBJ1-1, with D tentatively TRBD1 (5 bases). This CDR3 has 15 residues. CDR1 MNHEY and CDR2 SVGAGI come from the germline V gene. Between the trimmed V and J ends, which lost 0 bases and 4 bases, there was a span of 12 bases. CDR3 protein: CASSYSRSRATEAFF. The CDR3 DNA is TGTGCCAGCAGTTACTCGAGATCCAGGGCCACTGAAGCTTTCTTT.

This chain joins TRBV6-1 and TRBJ2-5; D uncertain. Germline V lookup: CDR1 MNHNS, CDR2 SASEGT. The CDR3 covers 15 residues. Trimming stripped 0 bases from V and 2 bases from J, with 10 bases between. The CDR3 bases are TGTGCCAGCAGTGAAGCGGCCCGTACTCAAGAGACCCAGTACTTC. The encoded protein is CASSEAARTQETQYF.

The chain combines TRBV5-6 with TRBJ1-6, with 8 positions matching TRBD1. Germline CDR1 is SGHDT and CDR2 is YYEEEE. Trimming removed 3 bases from V and 9 bases from J; junction bases left unmatched: 5. The CDR3 totals 14 residues. The CDR3 bases are TGTGCCAGCAGCTCGCTCGGACAGGGTTCACCCCTCCACTTT. Its translation: CASSSLGQGSPLHF.

V is TRBV6-1 and J is TRBJ1-2, with 7 bases that match TRBD1. The CDR3 is 14 residues long. Germline values: CDR1 MNHNS, CDR2 SASEGT. The V gene end was trimmed by 5 bases and the J gene end by 4 bases; junction bases not matched to a gene: 7. CDR3 sequence (DNA): TGTGCCAGCAGTCCGGGACAGAACTTCTATGGCTACACCTTC. This sequence encodes CASSPGQNFYGYTF.

The V call is TRBV5-7, the J call TRBJ2-6, with TRBD2 matching 12 bases. TRBV5-7 is placed among ORFs of uncertain function. With V trimmed by 6 bases and J by 0 bases, 7 bases remained unmatched. This CDR3 comprises 18 residues. The CDR3 protein is CASNTPTSGGSGANVLTF. In nucleotides, the CDR3 is TGTGCCAGCAACACGCCGACTAGCGGGGGCTCTGGGGCCAACGTCCTGACTTTC.